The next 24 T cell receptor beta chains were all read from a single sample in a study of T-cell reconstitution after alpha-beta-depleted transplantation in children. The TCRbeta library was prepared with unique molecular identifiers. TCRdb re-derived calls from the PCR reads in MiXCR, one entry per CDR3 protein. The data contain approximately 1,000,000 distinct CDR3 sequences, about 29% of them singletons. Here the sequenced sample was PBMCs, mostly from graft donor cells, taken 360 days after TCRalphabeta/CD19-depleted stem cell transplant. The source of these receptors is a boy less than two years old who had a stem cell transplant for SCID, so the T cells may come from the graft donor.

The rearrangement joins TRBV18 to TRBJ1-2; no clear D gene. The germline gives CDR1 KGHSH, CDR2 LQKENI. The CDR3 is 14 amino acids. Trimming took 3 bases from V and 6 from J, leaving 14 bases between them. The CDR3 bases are TGTGCCAGCTCACCGGACGGTCGTTCCGATGGCTACACCTTC. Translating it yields CASSPDGRSDGYTF.

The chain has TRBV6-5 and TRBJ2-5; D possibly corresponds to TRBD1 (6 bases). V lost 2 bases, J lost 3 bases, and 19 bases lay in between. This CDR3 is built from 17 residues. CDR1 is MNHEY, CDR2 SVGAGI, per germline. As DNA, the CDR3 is TGTGCCAGCAGTTACATCGGGCCCAGGGGACCCGAAGAGACCCAGTACTTC. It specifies CASSYIGPRGPEETQYF.

This chain's CDR3 is CASQATLSSYNSPLHF. Written as DNA, the CDR3 is TGTGCCTCCCAGGCCACCTTGAGCTCCTATAATTCACCCCTCCACTTT. The rearrangement links TRBV30 to TRBJ1-6, with D unclear. The germline gives CDR1 GTSNPN, CDR2 SVGIG (reference sequence). The CDR3 has 16 residues. V lost 7 bases to trimming and J lost 0 bases, with 16 bases between them.

In DNA, the CDR3 is TGCGCCAGCAGCCAAGATCGTGGGAGGGCAGGGGCCCACAATGAGCAGTTCTTC. Encoded protein: CASSQDRGRAGAHNEQFF. This rearrangement joins TRBV4-1 to TRBJ2-1; TRBD2 is a possible D gene (7 bases). This CDR3 contains 18 residues. Germline V gene sequence: CDR1 MGHRA, CDR2 YSYEKL. The V and J ends lost 0 bases and 5 bases respectively, with 20 bases between them.

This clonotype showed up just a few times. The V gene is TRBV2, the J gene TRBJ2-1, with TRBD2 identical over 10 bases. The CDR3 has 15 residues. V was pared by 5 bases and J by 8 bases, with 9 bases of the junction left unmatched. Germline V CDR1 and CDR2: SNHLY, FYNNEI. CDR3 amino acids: CASSLWGTSVDEQFF. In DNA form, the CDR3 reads TGTGCCAGCAGTCTGTGGGGGACTAGCGTCGATGAGCAGTTCTTC.

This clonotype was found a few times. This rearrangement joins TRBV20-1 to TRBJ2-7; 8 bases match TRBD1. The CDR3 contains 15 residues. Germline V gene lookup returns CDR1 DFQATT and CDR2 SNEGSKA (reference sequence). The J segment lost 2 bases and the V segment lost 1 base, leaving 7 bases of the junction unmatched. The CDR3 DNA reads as TGCAGTGCTAGAGCTCACAGGGGGAGGCCCTACGAGCAGTACTTC. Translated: CSARAHRGRPYEQYF.

The CDR3 loop reads CASSFDRVMRETQYF. CDR3 DNA sequence: TGTGCCAGCAGCTTCGACAGGGTCATGCGGGAGACCCAGTACTTC. This rearrangement joins TRBV5-4 to TRBJ2-5; TRBD1 matches at 7 bases. Germline values: CDR1 SGHNT, CDR2 YYREEE (reference sequence). This CDR3 spans 15 amino acids. Trimming cost V 2 bases and J 5 bases; bases outside gene matches: 9.

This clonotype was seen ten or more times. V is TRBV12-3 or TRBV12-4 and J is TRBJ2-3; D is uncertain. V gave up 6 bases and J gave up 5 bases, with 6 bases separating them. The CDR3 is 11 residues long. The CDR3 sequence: CASSLQDTQYF. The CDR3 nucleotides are TGTGCCAGCAGCCTCCAAGATACGCAGTATTTT.

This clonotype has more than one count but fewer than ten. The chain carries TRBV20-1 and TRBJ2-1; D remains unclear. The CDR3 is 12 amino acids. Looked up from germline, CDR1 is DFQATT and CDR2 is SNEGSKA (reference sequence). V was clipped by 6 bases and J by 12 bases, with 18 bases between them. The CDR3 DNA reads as TGCAGTGCCCCCCAGGACGGGTTCGGGCAGTTCTTC. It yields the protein CSAPQDGFGQFF.

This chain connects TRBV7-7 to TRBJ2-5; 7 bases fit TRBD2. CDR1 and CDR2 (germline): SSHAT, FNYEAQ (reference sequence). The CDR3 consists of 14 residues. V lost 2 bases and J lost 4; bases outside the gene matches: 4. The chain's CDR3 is CASSLRPGGETQYF. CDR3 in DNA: TGTGCCAGCAGCTTACGTCCGGGGGGAGAGACCCAGTACTTC.

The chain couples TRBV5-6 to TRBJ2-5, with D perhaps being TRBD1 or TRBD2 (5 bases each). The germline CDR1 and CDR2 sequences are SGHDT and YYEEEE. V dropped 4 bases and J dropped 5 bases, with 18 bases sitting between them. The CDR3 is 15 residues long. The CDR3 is CASSGSWGCGETQYF. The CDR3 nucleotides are TGTGCCAGCAGCGGGAGCTGGGGCTGCGGGGAGACCCAGTACTTC.

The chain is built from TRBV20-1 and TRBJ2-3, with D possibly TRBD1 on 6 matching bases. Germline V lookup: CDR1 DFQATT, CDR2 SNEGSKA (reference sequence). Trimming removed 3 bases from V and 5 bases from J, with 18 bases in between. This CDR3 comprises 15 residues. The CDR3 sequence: CSASPGFKGEDTQYF. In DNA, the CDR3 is TGCAGTGCTAGTCCGGGCTTCAAGGGGGAAGATACGCAGTATTTT.

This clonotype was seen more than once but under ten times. The DNA of the CDR3 is TGTGCCAGCAGCCAGACAGGGGGTTCACCCCTCCACTTT. It specifies CASSQTGGSPLHF. The rearrangement uses TRBV5-5 and TRBJ1-6, with 9 bases aligning to TRBD1. V trimming: 4 bases; J trimming: 9 bases; junction bases outside the gene matches: 2. The CDR3 is 13 residues long. Germline lookup yields CDR1 SGHKS and CDR2 YYEKEE (reference sequence).

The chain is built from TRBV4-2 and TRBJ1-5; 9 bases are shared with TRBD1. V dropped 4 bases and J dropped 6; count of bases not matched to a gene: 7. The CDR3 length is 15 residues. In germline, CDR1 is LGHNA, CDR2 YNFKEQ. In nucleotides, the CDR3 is TGTGCCAGCAGCCTCTCCTCGACAGGGGGTCAGCCCCAGCATTTT. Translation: CASSLSSTGGQPQHF.

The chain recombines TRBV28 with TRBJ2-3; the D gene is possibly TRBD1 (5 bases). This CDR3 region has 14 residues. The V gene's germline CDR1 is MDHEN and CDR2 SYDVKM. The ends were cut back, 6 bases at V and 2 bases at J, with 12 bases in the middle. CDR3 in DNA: TGTGCCAGCAGCGGACAACCCGTCACAGATACGCAGTATTTT. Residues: CASSGQPVTDTQYF. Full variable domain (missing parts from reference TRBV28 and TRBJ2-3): DVKVTQSSRYLVKRTGEKVFLECVQDMDHENMFWYRQDPGLGLRLIYFSYDVKMKEKGDIPEGYSVSREKKERFSLILESASTNQTSMYLCASSGQPVTDTQYFGPGTRLTVL.

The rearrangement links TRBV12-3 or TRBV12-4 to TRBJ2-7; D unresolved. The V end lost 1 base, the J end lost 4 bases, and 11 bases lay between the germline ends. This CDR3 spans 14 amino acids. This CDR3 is CASSLGPVGYEQYF. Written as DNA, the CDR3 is TGTGCCAGCAGTTTAGGGCCCGTGGGGTACGAGCAGTACTTC.

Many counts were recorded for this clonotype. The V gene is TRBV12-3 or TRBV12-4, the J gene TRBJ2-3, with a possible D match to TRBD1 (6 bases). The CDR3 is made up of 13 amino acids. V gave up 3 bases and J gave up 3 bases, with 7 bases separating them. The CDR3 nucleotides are TGTGCCAGCAGTTTTCAGGGGACAGATACGCAGTATTTT. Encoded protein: CASSFQGTDTQYF.

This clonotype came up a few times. CDR3 coding DNA: TGTGCCAGCAGTTTACACCCTCGAGATACGCAGTATTTT. Protein product: CASSLHPRDTQYF. The chain couples TRBV12-3 or TRBV12-4 to TRBJ2-3; no reliable D call. With 2 bases removed from V and 5 bases from J, the gap between germline ends came to 8 bases. There are 13 residues in the CDR3.

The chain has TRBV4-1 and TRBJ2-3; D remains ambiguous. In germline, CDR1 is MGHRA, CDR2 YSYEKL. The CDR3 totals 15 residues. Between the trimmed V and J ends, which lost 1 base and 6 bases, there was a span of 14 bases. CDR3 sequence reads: CASSQGILEADTQYF. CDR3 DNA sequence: TGCGCCAGCAGCCAAGGGATCTTAGAGGCTGATACGCAGTATTTT.

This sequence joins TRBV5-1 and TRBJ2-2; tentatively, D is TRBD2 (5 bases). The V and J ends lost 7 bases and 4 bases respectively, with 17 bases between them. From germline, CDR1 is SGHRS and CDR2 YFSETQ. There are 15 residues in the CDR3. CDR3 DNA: TGCGCCAGCGGAGCGGCCGGACGGGGCACCGGGGAGCTGTTTTTT. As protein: CASGAAGRGTGELFF.

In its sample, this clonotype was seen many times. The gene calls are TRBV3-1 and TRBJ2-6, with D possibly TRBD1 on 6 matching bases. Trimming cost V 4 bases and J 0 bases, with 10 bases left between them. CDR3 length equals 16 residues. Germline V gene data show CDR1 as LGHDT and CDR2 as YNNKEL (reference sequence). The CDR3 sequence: CASSLDSPSGANVLTF. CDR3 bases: TGTGCCAGCAGCCTGGACAGCCCCTCTGGGGCCAACGTCCTGACTTTC.

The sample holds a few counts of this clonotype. The CDR3 DNA reads TGTGCCAGCAGCCAGGGATTGCCTAACAATGAGCAGTTCTTC. This codes for CASSQGLPNNEQFF. The V call is TRBV4-2, the J call TRBJ2-1, with D uncertain. Germline V gene lookup returns CDR1 LGHNA and CDR2 YNFKEQ. Trimming left V 3 bases short and J 5 bases short, with 11 bases between. This CDR3 is built from 14 residues.

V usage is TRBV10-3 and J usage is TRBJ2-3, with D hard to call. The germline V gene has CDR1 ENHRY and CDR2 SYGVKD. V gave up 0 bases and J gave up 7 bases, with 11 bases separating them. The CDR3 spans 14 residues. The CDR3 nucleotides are TGTGCCATCAGTGAGTCGAGTTTGCAGAATACGCAGTATTTT. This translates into CAISESSLQNTQYF.

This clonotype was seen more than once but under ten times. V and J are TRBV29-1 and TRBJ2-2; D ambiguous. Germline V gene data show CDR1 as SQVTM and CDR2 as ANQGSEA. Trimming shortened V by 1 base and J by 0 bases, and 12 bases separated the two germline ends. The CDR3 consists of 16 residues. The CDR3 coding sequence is TGCAGCGTTGAAGTTGGGCAGCCCGCGAACACCGGGGAGCTGTTTTTT. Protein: CSVEVGQPANTGELFF.